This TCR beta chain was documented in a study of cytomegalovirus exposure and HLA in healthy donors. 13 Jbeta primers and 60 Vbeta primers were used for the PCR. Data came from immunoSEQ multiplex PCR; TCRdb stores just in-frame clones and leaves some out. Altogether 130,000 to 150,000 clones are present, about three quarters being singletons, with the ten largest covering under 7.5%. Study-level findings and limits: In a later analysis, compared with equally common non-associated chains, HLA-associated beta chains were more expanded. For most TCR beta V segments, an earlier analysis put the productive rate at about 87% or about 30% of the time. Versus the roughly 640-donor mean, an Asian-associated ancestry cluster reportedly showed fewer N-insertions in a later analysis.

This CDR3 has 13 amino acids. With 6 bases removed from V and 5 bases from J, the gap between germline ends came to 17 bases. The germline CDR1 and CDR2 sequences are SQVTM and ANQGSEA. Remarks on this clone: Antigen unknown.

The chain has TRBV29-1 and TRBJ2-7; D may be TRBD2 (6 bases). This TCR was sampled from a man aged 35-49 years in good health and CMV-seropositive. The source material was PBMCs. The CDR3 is CSVARGGFDEQYF. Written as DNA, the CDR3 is TGCAGCGTCGCCCGAGGAGGGTTCGACGAGCAGTACTTC.